This T cell receptor beta chain was sequenced in a study of siplizumab effects on memory and regulatory T cells. Study-wide points: Alloreactive sequences traceable to unstimulated CD4+ memory cells declined significantly under siplizumab. The study found naive T cells seemingly more diverse than memory cells and seemingly major alloresponse contributors.

Concerning this clone itself: Its target is not known.

Responder and stimulator cells in the mixed lymphocyte reaction were cultured together for less than 7 days at 37°C. The assay was immunoSEQ multiplex PCR, and TCRdb's table has in-frame clones only and misses some. This sample has 9,000 to 10,000 clones, with more than 35% found just once. V lost 2 bases and J 2 bases, leaving 9 bases between the germline ends. The CDR3 has 14 residues. Germline loops: CDR1 MNHEY, CDR2 SVGAGI. The clonotype comes from a human donor in good health; the cells came from an allogeneic mixed lymphocyte reaction. The material sequenced was CFSE-low (dividing) CD4+ T cells sorted from an allogeneic mixed lymphocyte reaction. The V gene is TRBV6-5, the J gene TRBJ1-1; D is possibly TRBD1 (5 bases). CDR3 loop: CASSYGRVNTEAFF. In DNA form, the CDR3 reads TGTGCCAGCAGTTACGGCAGGGTAAACACTGAAGCTTTCTTT.